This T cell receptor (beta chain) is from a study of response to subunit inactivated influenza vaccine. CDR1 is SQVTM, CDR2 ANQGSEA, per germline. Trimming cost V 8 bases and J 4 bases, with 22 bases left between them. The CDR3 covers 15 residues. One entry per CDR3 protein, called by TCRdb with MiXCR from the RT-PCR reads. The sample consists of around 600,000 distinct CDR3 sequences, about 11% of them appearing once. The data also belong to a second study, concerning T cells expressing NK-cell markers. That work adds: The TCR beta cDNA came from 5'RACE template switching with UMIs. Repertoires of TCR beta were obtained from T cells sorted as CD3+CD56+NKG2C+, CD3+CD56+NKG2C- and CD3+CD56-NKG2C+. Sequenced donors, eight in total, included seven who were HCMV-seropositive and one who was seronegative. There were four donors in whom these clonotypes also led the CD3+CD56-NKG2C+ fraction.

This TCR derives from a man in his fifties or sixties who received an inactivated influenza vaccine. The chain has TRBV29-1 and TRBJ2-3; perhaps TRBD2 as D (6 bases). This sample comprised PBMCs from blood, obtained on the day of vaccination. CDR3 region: CSPMGLRMGADTQYF. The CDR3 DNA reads TGCAGCCCCATGGGACTCCGCATGGGTGCAGATACGCAGTATTTT.